The clone carrying this T cell receptor (beta chain) was observed once. V lost 9 bases, J lost 6 bases, and 21 bases lay in between. The CDR3 contains 16 residues. TCRbeta libraries were built with three rounds of nested PCR, modified from ARM-PCR. MiXCR, applied by TCRdb to the multiplex PCR reads, yields one record per CDR3 protein. The sample consists of approximately 110,000 distinct CDR3 sequences, around 57% of them appearing once. The entry originates in a study of tumor and adjacent non-tumor tissue in lung cancer. This sample's RNA came from whole unsorted tissue. More than 3 cm separated this lung sample from the edge of the tumor.

The origin of this receptor is a man between 60 and 75 years old with non-small cell lung cancer. This chain links TRBV12-3 or TRBV12-4 with TRBJ1-6, with D tentatively TRBD1 (6 bases). The sequenced material came from distant non-tumor lung tissue. The CDR3 loop reads CASSPSGKGGNSPLHF. CDR3 bases: TGTGCCAGTAGTCCCTCTGGGAAAGGGGGTAATTCACCCCTCCACTTT.